This T cell receptor beta chain was captured by sequencing in a study of persistence of HIV-infected CD4 T cells. Whole-study findings and limits: Bulk TCR data could not be restricted to HIV-1-infected CMV-responding cells.

This was the immunoSEQ version 4 assay in survey mode. Data came from immunoSEQ multiplex PCR; TCRdb stores just in-frame clones and leaves some out. The table lists under 55,000 clones, about 88% of them singletons. Anti-CD3/anti-CD28 beads served as a nonspecific positive control stimulus. CD4+ T cells upregulating both CD40 ligand and CD69 were sorted as responding cells. This clone was recorded a few times. The antigen is unknown. CDR1 and CDR2 (germline): SGHVS, FQNEAQ. This CDR3 has 21 residues. Trimming cost V 1 base and J 7 bases; bases outside gene matches: 21. The rearrangement links TRBV7-8 to TRBJ2-1; 11 bases map to TRBD2. The material was CD4+ T cells sorted from PBMCs after approximately 19-hour stimulation, obtained from a patient who received antiretroviral therapy. This TCR derives from an adult woman with HIV who was CMV-seropositive. Written as DNA, the CDR3 is TGTGCCAGCAGCTTAGAAGGTGTACCGGGACTAGCGGCCCTGAGAGTTAATGAGCAGTTCTTC. This translates into CASSLEGVPGLAALRVNEQFF.